Listed here are 6 T cell receptor beta chains from one sample, sequenced in a study of patients and donors after allogeneic stem cell transplantation. TCRdb itself ran the RT-PCR reads through MiXCR, one entry per CDR3 protein. The sample holds under 170,000 distinct CDR3 sequences; approximately 35% are singletons and the top ten take approximately 50%. Source material: blood, either unsorted or a sorted T cell fraction (not recorded which). The origin of the receptors is a human donor who was either an allogeneic HSCT recipient or a stem cell or donor lymphocyte infusion donor (not recorded which). It is not recorded whose cells these are; they may come from a transplant donor.

The gene calls are TRBV24-1 and TRBJ1-2; D unclear. This CDR3 has 14 amino acids. Trimming took off 6 bases at V and 0 bases at J, with 10 bases between the two ends. CDR1 is KGHDR, CDR2 SFDVKD, per germline. The CDR3 sequence: CATSTAVPNYGYTF. The CDR3 DNA reads as TGTGCCACCAGTACGGCGGTCCCTAACTATGGCTACACCTTC.

This clonotype occurred a few times. The V and J genes are TRBV12-3 or TRBV12-4 and TRBJ1-2; tentative D call: TRBD1 (5 bases). Trimming removed 6 bases from V and 4 bases from J, with 18 bases in between. This CDR3 has 15 amino acids. The CDR3 DNA is TGTGCCAGCAGGACGACATCACGGGGCCCCTATGGCTACACCTTC. Protein product: CASRTTSRGPYGYTF.

This clonotype has a handful of counts. The chain joins TRBV6-5 to TRBJ1-6; D not certain. V lost 3 bases, J lost 10 bases, and 10 bases lay in between. Germline-derived CDR1 and CDR2 are MNHEY and SVGAGI. This CDR3 has 13 residues. The CDR3, as DNA: TGTGCCAGCAGTTATCTTATTGGCTCACCCCTCCACTTT. Translated: CASSYLIGSPLHF.

This chain connects TRBV29-1 to TRBJ2-1, with a weak D call TRBD2 (6 bases). Germline V gene sequence: CDR1 SQVTM, CDR2 ANQGSEA. CDR3 length: 14 residues. The germline V and J ends were trimmed by 7 bases and 1 base, with 14 bases remaining between them. In DNA, the CDR3 is TGCAGCGGCAAGGGACGGGGGTCCTACAATGAGCAGTTCTTC. Its translation is CSGKGRGSYNEQFF.

This clonotype was seen only a few times. This rearrangement joins TRBV29-1 to TRBJ1-2; the match to TRBD1 covers 8 bases. The CDR3 length is 12 residues. The ends lost 7 bases at V and 3 bases at J; junction bases unmatched: 4. Germline V gene sequence: CDR1 SQVTM, CDR2 ANQGSEA. CDR3 in amino acids: CSGGQGDYGYTF. Written as DNA, the CDR3 is TGCAGCGGAGGACAGGGCGACTATGGCTACACCTTC. The full variable domain, with the rest looked up from reference TRBV29-1 and TRBJ1-2, is SAVISQKPSRDICQRGTSLTIQCQVDSQVTMMFWYRQQPGQSLTLIATANQGSEATYESGFVIDKFPISRPNLTFSTLTVSNMSPEDSSIYLCSGGQGDYGYTFGSGTRLTVV.

This clonotype was counted only a few times. The chain is built from TRBV5-1 and TRBJ1-2; tentatively, D is TRBD1 (5 bases). CDR1 and CDR2 (germline): SGHRS, YFSETQ. The CDR3 sequence is 13 residues long. V dropped 4 bases and J dropped 8 bases, with 15 bases sitting between them. The CDR3 region has the DNA TGCGCCAGCAGCCAGCAGGGTTCGGAAGGCTACACCTTC. The encoded protein is CASSQQGSEGYTF.